The present T cell receptor (beta chain) was sequenced within a study of blood T cell repertoires in COVID-19. Study as a whole: The United States, Italy and Spain provided the acute and convalescent COVID-19 samples. Sources were T cells, B-cell-depleted T cells, or PBMCs; the material itself was cDNA or gDNA.

In Cohort 3, a recovered donor had either two negative PCRs, clearance, or symptom resolution. Assay: immunoSEQ multiplex PCR; the TCRdb copy retains only in-frame clones and omits some. The sample holds fewer than 450,000 clones, 90% seen once. The ends were cut back, 5 bases at V and 3 bases at J, with 23 bases in the middle. CDR3 length: 17 residues. Germline CDR1 reads MNHEY; CDR2 reads SMNVEV (reference sequence). The sample was PBMCs or T cells enriched from blood (not recorded which). This sequence was found in a man aged 18 to 29 who had recovered from COVID-19. The V and J genes are TRBV27 and TRBJ2-7; TRBD2 is a possible D gene (6 bases). The CDR3 DNA sequence: TGTGCCAGCAGTGCCCATGCTCCGGGCCGCGGGGTCTACGAGCAGTACTTC. This codes for CASSAHAPGRGVYEQYF.